The next 21 T cell receptor beta chains were all read from a single sample in a study of T cell responses to AZD1222 COVID-19 vaccine (TCRdb year 2021). What this sample's time point label stands for: baseline before first vaccination. Library creation used the immunoSEQ multiplex PCR assay. In its TCRdb copy, this immuneACCESS table keeps in-frame sequences only and misses some clones. Where compared with another copy, unresolved V genes explain less than half of these, and the others have no known cause. Across this sample there are 140,000 to 150,000 clones, with approximately 92% seen only once. Of the sample, around 1.8% is held by the ten largest clones. Material: peripheral blood, obtained on day 0 of AZD1222 vaccination. Receptors originate from an adult in good health.

The V call is TRBV9, the J call TRBJ2-1, with D uncertain. Germline CDR1 reads SGDLS; CDR2 reads YYNGEE. V was trimmed by 5 bases and J by 0 bases, leaving 9 bases between them. The CDR3 runs to 14 residues. As DNA, the CDR3 is TGTGCCAGCAGTTCCCTTAGCTCCTACAATGAGCAGTTCTTC. Protein product: CASSSLSSYNEQFF. Full variable domain (missing parts from reference TRBV9 and TRBJ2-1): DSGVTQTPKHLITATGQRVTLRCSPRSGDLSVYWYQQSLDQGLQFLIQYYNGEERAKGNILERFSAQQFPDLHSELNLSSLELGDSALYFCASSSLSSYNEQFFGPGTRLTVL.

This chain uses TRBV7-9 with TRBJ1-2; 7 nucleotides align to TRBD1. V dropped 5 bases and J dropped 5; count of bases not matched to a gene: 17. This CDR3 is built from 17 residues. Germline lookup yields CDR1 SEHNR and CDR2 FQNEAQ (reference sequence). CDR3 nucleotide sequence: TGTGCCAGCAGCCGCCCCCGGACAGGTCCCGATAGGTATGGCTACACCTTC. It specifies CASSRPRTGPDRYGYTF.

CDR3 residues: CASSLSQGGDEQYF. CDR3 nucleotide sequence: TGTGCCAGCAGCTTGTCACAGGGGGGGGACGAGCAGTACTTC. The V gene is TRBV5-4, the J gene TRBJ2-7, with D maybe TRBD1 (8 bases). V was shortened by 1 base and J by 5 bases, with 13 bases between the two germline ends. The CDR3 is 14 amino acids. Germline CDR1 SGHNT, CDR2 YYREEE (reference sequence).

This chain connects TRBV15 to TRBJ2-5; 7 nucleotides match TRBD1. The CDR3 covers 14 residues. The J segment lost 1 base and the V segment lost 5 bases, leaving 4 bases of the junction unmatched. Germline V gene sequence: CDR1 LNHNV, CDR2 YYDKDF (reference sequence). CDR3 loop: CATSDRQGQETQYF. CDR3 DNA sequence: TGTGCCACCAGCGACCGACAGGGCCAAGAGACCCAGTACTTC.

This chain connects TRBV23-1 to TRBJ1-2; a weak D match, TRBD1 (6 bases). TRBV23-1 is an ORF; its function is uncertain. The CDR3 runs 16 residues. V lost 2 bases and J lost 0, with 13 bases in between. As DNA, the CDR3 is TGCGCCAGCAGTCAAAGGCAGGGGCGAGCTAACTATGGCTACACCTTC. The encoded protein is CASSQRQGRANYGYTF.

This clone was picked up one time. The chain has TRBV15 and TRBJ2-7; no reliable D call. Trimming took 0 bases from V and 3 from J, leaving 15 bases between them. The CDR3 has 16 amino acids. From germline, CDR1 is LNHNV and CDR2 YYDKDF (reference sequence). CDR3 amino acids: CATSRDQSSLGYEQYF. CDR3 in DNA: TGTGCCACCAGCAGAGATCAGAGCTCCCTGGGCTACGAGCAGTACTTC.

The chain employs TRBV25-1 and TRBJ2-3; the D gene could be TRBD1 or TRBD2 (5 bases each). The germline V and J ends were trimmed by 10 bases and 1 base, with 9 bases remaining between them. The germline gives CDR1 MGHDK, CDR2 SYGVNS. The CDR3 consists of 12 residues. Here the CDR3 reads CATGRGTDTQYF. The CDR3 region has the DNA TGTGCCACGGGACGGGGCACAGATACGCAGTATTTT.

The chain couples TRBV6-2 or TRBV6-3 to TRBJ1-2; no definite D call. This CDR3 has 13 amino acids. Trimming took off 0 bases at V and 6 bases at J, with 8 bases between the two ends. Germline CDR1 and CDR2: MNHEY and SVGEGT. The CDR3 region is CASSYSMLDGYTF. CDR3 bases: TGTGCCAGCAGTTACTCGATGCTTGATGGCTACACCTTC.

The chain has TRBV27 and TRBJ1-5; no clear D. V lost 11 bases and J lost 7, with 6 bases in between. CDR3 length: 9 amino acids. Germline V gene data show CDR1 as MNHEY and CDR2 as SMNVEV (reference sequence). The CDR3 is CAAGQPQHF. CDR3 nucleotide sequence: TGTGCCGCGGGGCAGCCCCAGCATTTT.

The chain combines TRBV28 with TRBJ2-7; D is unclear. The CDR3 loop spans 14 amino acids. Germline V gene sequence: CDR1 MDHEN, CDR2 SYDVKM. V lost 0 bases to trimming and J lost 2 bases, with 8 bases between them. CDR3 bases: TGTGCCAGCAGTTTATGGAGGAAAGCCTACGAGCAGTACTTC. Its protein is CASSLWRKAYEQYF.

This chain joins TRBV5-4 and TRBJ1-3; D remains ambiguous. This CDR3 region has 14 residues. The germline V gene has CDR1 SGHNT and CDR2 YYREEE (reference sequence). With 1 base removed from V and 0 bases from J, the gap between germline ends came to 5 bases. This chain's CDR3 is CASSLTASGNTIYF. Here the CDR3 DNA reads TGTGCCAGCAGCTTGACGGCCTCTGGAAACACCATATATTTT.

The chain uses TRBV5-5 and TRBJ1-2; a weak D match, TRBD1 (5 bases). The CDR3 is 15 amino acids. Germline V lookup: CDR1 SGHKS, CDR2 YYEKEE (reference sequence). V lost 0 bases and J lost 2, with 11 bases in between. The CDR3 protein is CASSLGGTPNYGYTF. CDR3 DNA sequence: TGTGCCAGCAGCTTGGGGGGGACCCCAAACTATGGCTACACCTTC.

The chain has TRBV6-1 and TRBJ1-6, with a tentative D call TRBD1 (5 bases). The germline V gene has CDR1 MNHNS and CDR2 SASEGT. The CDR3 is made up of 16 amino acids. With 3 bases removed from V and 8 bases from J, the gap between germline ends came to 17 bases. The CDR3, as DNA: TGTGCCAGCAGTGATTTCGGGGCATGGGGGGATTCACCCCTCCACTTT. Protein sequence: CASSDFGAWGDSPLHF.

The V call is TRBV5-1, the J call TRBJ1-3; tentative D call: TRBD1 (6 bases). CDR1 is SGHRS, CDR2 YFSETQ, per germline. With 4 bases removed from V and 1 base from J, the gap between germline ends came to 24 bases. This CDR3 spans 19 amino acids. The CDR3 spells CASSLTGLKLGGSGNTIYF. The CDR3 DNA follows: TGCGCCAGCAGCCTAACGGGACTCAAACTAGGGGGATCTGGAAACACCATATATTTT. Based on the CDR3 plus reference TRBV5-1 and TRBJ1-3, the full variable domain is KAGVTQTPRYLIKTRGQQVTLSCSPISGHRSVSWYQQTPGQGLQFLFEYFSETQRNKGNFPGRFSGRQFSNSRSEMNVSTLELGDSALYLCASSLTGLKLGGSGNTIYFGEGSWLTVV.

The CDR3 region has the DNA TGTGCCAGCAGTACACAGGGTCGCGGCTATGGCTACACCTTC. The encoded protein is CASSTQGRGYGYTF. The chain carries TRBV28 and TRBJ1-2, with a weak D call TRBD1 (6 bases). Germline V gene lookup returns CDR1 MDHEN and CDR2 SYDVKM. Trimming took off 5 bases at V and 4 bases at J, with 14 bases between the two ends. The CDR3 is made up of 14 amino acids.

This chain links TRBV6-5 with TRBJ2-5; D possibly uses TRBD1 or TRBD2 (6 bases each). In germline, CDR1 is MNHEY, CDR2 SVGAGI. The CDR3 extends over 15 amino acids. V was pared by 2 bases and J by 5 bases, with 15 bases between. The CDR3 protein is CASSYGEGGAETQYF. The CDR3, as DNA: TGTGCCAGCAGTTACGGAGAGGGGGGCGCGGAGACCCAGTACTTC.

The rearrangement uses TRBV28 and TRBJ1-1; D perhaps matches TRBD1 (6 bases). The V end lost 2 bases, the J end lost 4 bases, and 17 bases lay between the germline ends. The CDR3 contains 16 residues. Germline values: CDR1 MDHEN, CDR2 SYDVKM. Here the CDR3 reads CASSLPASGGATEAFF. CDR3 in DNA: TGTGCCAGCAGTTTACCCGCTTCCGGGGGGGCCACTGAAGCTTTCTTT.

The rearrangement uses TRBV2 and TRBJ1-5; maybe TRBD1 (6 bases). V was cut by 7 bases and J by 0 bases, with 13 bases left in between. The V gene's germline CDR1 is SNHLY and CDR2 FYNNEI. This CDR3 comprises 15 residues. The CDR3 DNA reads as TGTGCCAGCAAAGGGGGTCTCAATAGCAATCAGCCCCAGCATTTT. This gives the protein CASKGGLNSNQPQHF. Complete variable domain (other parts from reference TRBV2 and TRBJ1-5): EPEVTQTPSHQVTQMGQEVILRCVPISNHLYFYWYRQILGQKVEFLVSFYNNEISEKSEIFDDQFSVERPDGSNFTLKIRSTKLEDSAMYFCASKGGLNSNQPQHFGDGTRLSIL.

This sequence joins TRBV19 and TRBJ2-3; D remains unclear. The CDR3 contains 12 residues. With 3 bases removed from V and 5 bases from J, the gap between germline ends came to 6 bases. CDR1 LNHDA and CDR2 SQIVND come from the germline V gene (reference sequence). Here the CDR3 DNA reads TGTGCCAGTAGTATCCTGGGAGATACGCAGTATTTT. It specifies CASSILGDTQYF.

This clone was detected only a few times. The V call is TRBV9, the J call TRBJ1-3, with TRBD1 as a possible D gene (6 bases). Deletions cut 4 bases from V and 4 bases from J, with 12 bases between. Germline CDR1 SGDLS, CDR2 YYNGEE. The CDR3 has 14 amino acids. The CDR3 protein is CASSPGAPGNTIYF. In DNA form, the CDR3 reads TGTGCCAGCAGCCCAGGGGCTCCCGGAAACACCATATATTTT.

The chain employs TRBV5-1 and TRBJ1-2; 7 bases fit TRBD1. This CDR3 region has 15 residues. Germline V gene sequence: CDR1 SGHRS, CDR2 YFSETQ. Trimming removed 0 bases from V and 6 bases from J; junction bases left unmatched: 8. The CDR3 region is CASSLAPTGVDGYTF. CDR3 coding DNA: TGCGCCAGCAGCTTGGCCCCCACAGGGGTTGATGGCTACACCTTC.